These T cell receptor beta chains were read from a single sample in a study of PD-L1 blockade in urothelial cancer. Here immunoSEQ multiplex PCR was the method, and the copy in TCRdb shows in-frame clones only, minus some. Found here are about 66,000 clones, roughly 90% of them singletons; the top ten hold roughly 10%. Material: PBMCs, obtained around atezolizumab (anti-PD-L1) treatment. The receptor set was obtained from a man in his sixties with urothelial cancer. The conserved cysteine and the conserved F or W are not part of the CDR3 here. A D gene is named only where the DNA matches it firmly. Part of the rows lack a size; the others show once, few, many or a class for expanded clones.

>NA|TRBV4-2|few|TRBJ1-1
ASSQEEVPGRAF
>NA|TRBV6-1|NA|TRBJ2-5
ASSEGGDCWVRQETQY
>NA|TRBV5-1|NA|TRBJ2-3
ASSLLRNTDTQY
>NA|TRBV5-1|NA|TRBJ2-7
ASSVPRGYEQY
>NA|TRBV6-1|NA|TRBJ1-5
ASRDRGSNQPQH
>TRBD1|TRBV4-1|NA|TRBJ2-7
ASSHYAPGAGTGNSYEQY
>TRBD1|TRBV2|NA|TRBJ1-6
ASSADRDSPLH
>NA|TRBV11-2|NA|TRBJ1-5
ASSLVQGQPQH
>NA|TRBV9|few|TRBJ2-1
ASSPRGRSVRDNEQF
>NA|TRBV6-5|NA|TRBJ1-1
ATTRSQGLEAF
>NA|TRBV30|NA|TRBJ2-2
AWSATRNTGELF
>TRBD2|TRBV10-3|NA|TRBJ2-3
AISESSGGSTDTQY
>NA|TRBV27|NA|TRBJ2-1
ASSPPGYGEQF
>TRBD2|TRBV19|NA|TRBJ2-5
ASSIGGLAGTGGETQY
>NA|TRBV9|NA|TRBJ2-2
ASSVSTPRGLASTGELF
>NA|TRBV12-5|NA|TRBJ2-7
ASGIGISYEQY
>TRBD2|TRBV5-1|NA|TRBJ2-7
ASSLDLLAGGRQY
>NA|TRBV2|NA|TRBJ1-2
ASSQNLQHYYGYT
>NA|TRBV4-2|NA|TRBJ1-5
ASSQKQGPADRRNQPQH